The 27 T cell receptor beta chains below were found in one sample sequenced in a study of blood T cell repertoires in COVID-19 (dated by TCRdb to the early 2020s). Library preparation used the immunoSEQ multiplex PCR assay. Not all clones reach the TCRdb copy of this immuneACCESS table, which keeps in-frame sequences only. Checked studies attribute under half of the gap to unresolved V genes and leave the rest unexplained. The sample contains 250,000 to 350,000 clones, 90% of them found a single time. The ten largest clones represent roughly 7% of the sample. Sequencing was performed on peripheral blood. These receptors were collected from a woman in her 30s with COVID-19, enrolled during active disease.

CDR3 in amino acids: CSVSRGGELFF. The CDR3 coding sequence is TGCAGCGTCTCCCGCGGAGGGGAGCTGTTTTTT. This chain uses TRBV29-1 with TRBJ2-2; D uncertain. V was cut by 6 bases and J by 8 bases, with 10 bases left in between. CDR1 and CDR2 (germline): SQVTM, ANQGSEA. The CDR3 sequence is 11 residues long.

The chain recombines TRBV5-5 with TRBJ1-2; weak D call: TRBD1 (5 bases). Germline-derived CDR1 and CDR2 are SGHKS and YYEKEE (reference sequence). The germline V and J ends were trimmed by 1 base and 0 bases, with 10 bases remaining between them. There are 15 residues in the CDR3. The CDR3 nucleotides read TGTGCCAGCAGCTTGTGGTCAGGGCCTAACTATGGCTACACCTTC. As protein: CASSLWSGPNYGYTF.

This chain connects TRBV2 to TRBJ1-1; 8 bases align to TRBD1. V lost 6 bases to trimming and J lost 6 bases; unmatched junction nucleotides: 6. The germline V gene encodes CDR1 SNHLY and CDR2 FYNNEI. CDR3 length equals 13 residues. In DNA form, the CDR3 reads TGTGCCAGCAGGTCTCAGGGGGCGGCTGAAGCTTTCTTT. Its translation: CASRSQGAAEAFF. Together with reference TRBV2 and TRBJ1-1, the CDR3 gives the full variable domain: EPEVTQTPSHQVTQMGQEVILRCVPISNHLYFYWYRQILGQKVEFLVSFYNNEISEKSEIFDDQFSVERPDGSNFTLKIRSTKLEDSAMYFCASRSQGAAEAFFGQGTRLTVV.

The V gene is TRBV5-6, the J gene TRBJ1-5; D is ambiguous. Trimming removed 2 bases from V and 4 bases from J, with 13 bases in between. The CDR3 is 15 residues long. Germline V gene lookup returns CDR1 SGHDT and CDR2 YYEEEE. The CDR3 region has the DNA TGTGCCAGCAGCTTAGGACTGCGCCCGAATCAGCCCCAGCATTTT. This codes for CASSLGLRPNQPQHF.

The CDR3 DNA follows: TGCAGCCTTCAGTTAGGCGGAGGCACTGAAGCTTTCTTT. This sequence encodes CSLQLGGGTEAFF. The rearrangement uses TRBV29-1 and TRBJ1-1; no clear D. V was shortened by 8 bases and J by 4 bases, with 17 bases between the two germline ends. The CDR3 contains 13 residues. Per germline, CDR1 SQVTM and CDR2 ANQGSEA.

J is TRBJ2-2 and V is TRBV11-2; 8 positions match TRBD2. The CDR3 contains 16 residues. Germline CDR1 SGHAT, CDR2 FQNNGV. V gave up 6 bases and J gave up 6 bases; unmatched junction bases: 12. Written as DNA, the CDR3 is TGTGCCAGCAGATCAGAGGCGGGCGGGAGGTCCGGGGAGCTGTTTTTT. Its translation is CASRSEAGGRSGELFF. Complete variable domain (other parts from reference TRBV11-2 and TRBJ2-2): EAGVAQSPRYKIIEKRQSVAFWCNPISGHATLYWYQQILGQGPKLLIQFQNNGVVDDSQLPKDRFSAERLKGVDSTLKIQPAKLEDSAVYLCASRSEAGGRSGELFFGEGSRLTVL.

The V and J genes are TRBV27 and TRBJ2-5, with TRBD2 matching over 12 bases. The CDR3 runs 19 residues. The V segment lost 5 bases and the J segment 3 bases; nucleotides outside the gene matches: 16. The V gene's germline CDR1 is MNHEY and CDR2 SMNVEV (reference sequence). The CDR3, as DNA: TGTGCCAGCAGTCCTATTACGCCCCGGGCTAGCGGGAGGGAAGAGACCCAGTACTTC. This sequence encodes CASSPITPRASGREETQYF.

This rearrangement joins TRBV28 to TRBJ2-2, with 10 bases fitting TRBD1. V lost 5 bases and J lost 6; bases outside the gene matches: 9. Germline V gene lookup returns CDR1 MDHEN and CDR2 SYDVKM. The CDR3 runs 16 residues. This CDR3 reads CASSVGTGVKAGELFF. CDR3 in DNA: TGTGCCAGCAGTGTCGGGACAGGGGTTAAGGCCGGGGAGCTGTTTTTT.

This clone showed up just once. The CDR3 spells CASSAILAGTYNEQFF. The CDR3, as DNA: TGTGCCAGCAGCGCGATACTAGCGGGAACCTACAATGAGCAGTTCTTC. The chain couples TRBV9 to TRBJ2-1; 10 nucleotides align to TRBD2. CDR1 and CDR2 (germline): SGDLS, YYNGEE. The CDR3 is 16 residues long. Trimming removed 3 bases from V and 2 bases from J; junction bases left unmatched: 5.

The chain uses TRBV7-9 and TRBJ1-5, with D perhaps TRBD1 (5 bases). CDR3 length: 14 residues. Germline V lookup: CDR1 SEHNR, CDR2 FQNEAQ (reference sequence). Deletions cut 1 base from V and 4 bases from J, with 8 bases between. The CDR3 loop is CASSLGGRNQPQHF. The CDR3, as DNA: TGTGCCAGCAGCTTAGGGGGGAGGAATCAGCCCCAGCATTTT.

J is TRBJ2-5 and V is TRBV7-8, with 8 bases fitting TRBD2. The CDR3 totals 16 residues. V lost 6 bases to trimming and J lost 1 base; unmatched junction nucleotides: 10. Germline V lookup: CDR1 SGHVS, CDR2 FQNEAQ. In DNA form, the CDR3 reads TGTGCCAGCAGATTGGAGATAGCGGGGTTCCAAGAGACCCAGTACTTC. It yields the protein CASRLEIAGFQETQYF.

This clone occurred once. The chain joins TRBV10-2 to TRBJ2-6, with D possibly TRBD2 on 6 matching bases. Trimming took off 4 bases at V and 4 bases at J, with 8 bases between the two ends. Germline CDR1 WSHSY, CDR2 SAAADI. This CDR3 has 14 residues. CDR3 DNA: TGCGCCAGCAGTGGGGGACTCGGGGCCAACGTCCTGACTTTC. It is translated as CASSGGLGANVLTF.

This chain links TRBV2 with TRBJ1-1; D is perhaps TRBD1 (5 bases). Trimming took 6 bases from V and 1 from J, leaving 12 bases between them. This CDR3 spans 14 amino acids. Germline CDR1 reads SNHLY; CDR2 reads FYNNEI. The CDR3 here is CASRAEQENTEAFF. CDR3 DNA: TGTGCCAGCAGGGCAGAACAGGAGAACACTGAAGCTTTCTTT.

The chain links TRBV27 to TRBJ2-5; the match to TRBD2 covers 9 bases. V shed 4 bases, J shed 5 bases, and the junction held 5 bases outside the gene matches. Germline V gene sequence: CDR1 MNHEY, CDR2 SMNVEV (reference sequence). This CDR3 region has 14 residues. CDR3 nucleotide sequence: TGTGCCAGCAGTTCTTGGGCGGGAGGGGAGACCCAGTACTTC. Translated: CASSSWAGGETQYF.

V and J are TRBV30 and TRBJ1-1, with D possibly being TRBD1 (5 bases). This CDR3 has 11 residues. V lost 1 base, J lost 10 bases, and 10 bases lay in between. Germline CDR1 GTSNPN, CDR2 SVGIG (reference sequence). As DNA, the CDR3 is TGTGCCTGGAGTGGCGGGGCCATAGCTTTCTTT. Protein sequence: CAWSGGAIAFF.

The chain has TRBV10-1 and TRBJ2-6, with 9 bases lining up with TRBD1. V was pared by 3 bases and J by 1 base, with 4 bases of the junction left unmatched. The CDR3 sequence is 17 residues long. Germline assignment: CDR1 WNHNN and CDR2 SYGVQD (reference sequence). The chain's CDR3 is CASSDGQGTSGANVLTF. The CDR3 DNA follows: TGCGCCAGCAGTGATGGACAGGGGACGTCTGGGGCCAACGTCCTGACTTTC.

As to this clone: This CDR3 is also generated by other DNA sequences in the sample. The V call is TRBV3-1 (or the pseudogene TRBV3-2), the J call TRBJ1-5; D gene uncertain. This CDR3 is 13 amino acids long. V was shortened by 0 bases and J by 4 bases, with 4 bases between the two germline ends. The germline gives CDR1 LGHDT, CDR2 YNNKEL (reference sequence). CDR3 sequence: CASSQDLNQPQHF. In nucleotides, the CDR3 is TGTGCCAGCAGCCAAGACTTAAATCAGCCCCAGCATTTT.

This chain links TRBV7-2 with TRBJ1-1; D uncertain. Trimming took off 1 base at V and 4 bases at J, with 10 bases between the two ends. The CDR3 consists of 14 residues. The germline V gene has CDR1 SGHTA and CDR2 FQGNSA. The CDR3 nucleotides read TGTGCCAGCAGCTTAGACGAGGAGATCACTGAAGCTTTCTTT. It translates to CASSLDEEITEAFF.

This chain joins TRBV9 and TRBJ2-3; D might be TRBD2 (6 bases). From germline, CDR1 is SGDLS and CDR2 YYNGEE. This CDR3 contains 16 residues. V lost 0 bases and J lost 6, with 17 bases in between. The CDR3 DNA reads TGTGCCAGCAGCGTAGCTTCCGGCGGGATGGGGGATACGCAGTATTTT. Translation: CASSVASGGMGDTQYF.

The chain is built from TRBV6-5 and TRBJ2-2, with D perhaps matching TRBD1 (6 bases). Trimming removed 8 bases from V and 3 bases from J, with 13 bases in between. The CDR3 totals 14 residues. Germline V gene data show CDR1 as MNHEY and CDR2 as SVGAGI. The chain's CDR3 is CASGRGLDTGELFF. CDR3 coding DNA: TGTGCCAGCGGAAGGGGGTTGGACACCGGGGAGCTGTTTTTT.

The chain employs TRBV18 and TRBJ1-5; 10 bases are shared with TRBD1. CDR3 length: 14 residues. From germline, CDR1 is KGHSH and CDR2 LQKENI. J gave up 7 bases and V 4 bases, and 4 bases lay outside the gene matches. CDR3 loop: CASSLGTGVQPQHF. For the CDR3, the DNA is TGTGCCAGCTCACTCGGGACAGGGGTACAGCCCCAGCATTTT. Variable domain in full (rest from reference TRBV18 and TRBJ1-5): NAGVMQNPRHLVRRRGQEARLRCSPMKGHSHVYWYRQLPEEGLKFMVYLQKENIIDESGMPKERFSAEFPKEGPSILRIQQVVRGDSAAYFCASSLGTGVQPQHFGDGTRLSIL.

The chain is built from TRBV5-1 and TRBJ1-3; TRBD1 matches 8 bases. Germline CDR1 is SGHRS and CDR2 is YFSETQ. This CDR3 is 15 amino acids long. V lost 1 base, J lost 3 bases, and 3 bases stayed unmatched. CDR3 in DNA: TGCGCCAGCAGCTTGACAGGGGGAGATGGAAACACCATATATTTT. Encoded protein: CASSLTGGDGNTIYF.

This chain joins TRBV28 and TRBJ1-6; maybe TRBD1 (6 bases). V lost 6 bases to trimming and J lost 2 bases, with 8 bases between them. The germline V gene encodes CDR1 MDHEN and CDR2 SYDVKM. CDR3 size: 14 residues. CDR3 region: CASRQGAYNSPLHF. CDR3 bases: TGTGCCAGCAGACAGGGTGCCTATAATTCACCCCTCCACTTT.

V is TRBV30 and J is TRBJ1-1, with D perhaps matching TRBD1 (5 bases). Germline assignment: CDR1 GTSNPN and CDR2 SVGIG (reference sequence). With 1 base removed from V and 8 bases from J, the gap between germline ends came to 20 bases. The CDR3 has 15 residues. The CDR3 here is CAWSGPGGFAAEAFF. The DNA for the CDR3 is TGTGCCTGGAGTGGGCCCGGGGGTTTTGCAGCGGAAGCTTTCTTT.

The rearrangement joins TRBV19 to TRBJ2-1; 9 bases align to TRBD2. Germline CDR1 and CDR2: LNHDA and SQIVND (reference sequence). This CDR3 has 15 residues. Trimming took 5 bases from V and 15 from J; bases not matched to a gene: 17. The DNA for the CDR3 is TGTGCCAGTAGTGCATTGGGCAGTCCGGGACTAGCCCGGTTCTTC. Residues: CASSALGSPGLARFF.

CDR3 coding DNA: TGTGCCAGCAACTTGGACAGCGGAAACACCATATATTTT. This sequence encodes CASNLDSGNTIYF. The V gene is TRBV2, the J gene TRBJ1-3; tentatively, D is TRBD1 (6 bases). Germline V gene sequence: CDR1 SNHLY, CDR2 FYNNEI. Trimming shortened V by 7 bases and J by 4 bases, and 11 bases separated the two germline ends. The CDR3 has 13 residues.

The V call is TRBV5-4, the J call TRBJ2-7, with 7 nucleotides matching TRBD1. The length of the CDR3 is 15 residues. CDR1 SGHNT and CDR2 YYREEE come from the germline V gene (reference sequence). Germline trimming cut 0 bases from V and 5 bases from J; bases unmatched to any gene: 8. CDR3 nucleotides: TGTGCCAGCAGCTTGGCCCATGACAGGGACCACGAGCAGTACTTC. This gives the protein CASSLAHDRDHEQYF.